This record looks at one T cell receptor beta chain sequence and its context. Data came from immunoSEQ multiplex PCR; TCRdb stores just in-frame clones and leaves some out. The sample has around 50,000 clones, 77% seen once; the top ten hold roughly 3.3%. These data originate in a study of PD-1 blockade in mismatch repair-deficient tumors. The CDR3 spans 14 residues. V lost 3 bases and J 3 bases, leaving 11 bases between the germline ends. The V gene's germline CDR1 is SGDLS and CDR2 YYNGEE. The sample here was PBMCs, taken before pembrolizumab treatment. The source is an adult with mismatch repair-deficient cancer. The chain couples TRBV9 to TRBJ2-3; weak D call: TRBD2 (5 bases). This chain's CDR3 is CASSADSRTDTQYF. CDR3 DNA sequence: TGTGCCAGCAGCGCGGACTCTAGAACAGATACGCAGTATTTT.